This entry describes one TCR beta chain. Germline values: CDR1 MNHEY, CDR2 SVGAGI. V gave up 4 bases and J gave up 5 bases, with 17 bases separating them. There are 15 residues in the CDR3. This sample was taken from a study of identifying expanded T cells in peripheral blood. TCRdb's copy holds only in-frame clones and misses some; the assay was immunoSEQ multiplex PCR. This sample has about 82,000 clones, with around 90% found just once. The sequenced sample consisted of blood. This clonotype was sampled from a person aged 18 to 75 in good health. The chain couples TRBV6-5 to TRBJ1-1, with no clear D. CDR3 amino acids: CASSSNFRGRTEAFF. The CDR3 DNA reads as TGTGCCAGCAGTTCAAACTTCCGAGGGAGGACTGAAGCTTTCTTT.